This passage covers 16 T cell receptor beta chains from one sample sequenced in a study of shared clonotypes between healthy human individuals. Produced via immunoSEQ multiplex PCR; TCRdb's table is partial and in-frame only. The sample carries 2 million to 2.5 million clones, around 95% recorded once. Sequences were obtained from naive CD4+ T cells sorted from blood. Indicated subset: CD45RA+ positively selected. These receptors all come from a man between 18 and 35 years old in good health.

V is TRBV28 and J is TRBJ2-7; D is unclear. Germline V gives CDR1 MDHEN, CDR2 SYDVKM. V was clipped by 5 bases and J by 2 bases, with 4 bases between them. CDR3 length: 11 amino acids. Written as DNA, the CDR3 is TGTGCCAGCAGTGACCCCTACGAGCAGTACTTC. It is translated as CASSDPYEQYF.

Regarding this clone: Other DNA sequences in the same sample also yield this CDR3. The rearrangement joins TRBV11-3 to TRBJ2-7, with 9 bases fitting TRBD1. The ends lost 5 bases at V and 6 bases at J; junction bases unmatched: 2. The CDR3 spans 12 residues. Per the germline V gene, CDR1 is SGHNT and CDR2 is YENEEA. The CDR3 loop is CASSLDRGEQYF. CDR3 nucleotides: TGTGCCAGCAGCCTGGACAGGGGCGAGCAGTACTTC. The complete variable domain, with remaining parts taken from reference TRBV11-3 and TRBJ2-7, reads EAGVVQSPRYKIIEKKQPVAFWCNPISGHNTLYWYLQNLGQGPELLIRYENEEAVDDSQLPKDRFSAERLKGVDSTLKIQPAELGDSAVYLCASSLDRGEQYFGPGTRLTVT.

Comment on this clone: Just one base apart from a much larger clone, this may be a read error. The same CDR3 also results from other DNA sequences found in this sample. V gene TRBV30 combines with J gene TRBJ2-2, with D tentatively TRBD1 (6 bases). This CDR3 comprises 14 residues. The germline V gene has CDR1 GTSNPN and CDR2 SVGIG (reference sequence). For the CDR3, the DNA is TGTGCCTGGAGCTTCGGACAGAACACCGGGGAGCTGTTCTTT. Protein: CAWSFGQNTGELFF.

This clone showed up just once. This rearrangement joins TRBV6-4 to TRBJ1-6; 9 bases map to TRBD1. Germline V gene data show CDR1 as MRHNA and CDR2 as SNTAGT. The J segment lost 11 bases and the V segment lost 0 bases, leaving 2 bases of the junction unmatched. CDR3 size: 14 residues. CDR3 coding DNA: TGTGCCAGCAGTGACTCTGGGACAGGGACACCCCTCCACTTT. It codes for CASSDSGTGTPLHF.

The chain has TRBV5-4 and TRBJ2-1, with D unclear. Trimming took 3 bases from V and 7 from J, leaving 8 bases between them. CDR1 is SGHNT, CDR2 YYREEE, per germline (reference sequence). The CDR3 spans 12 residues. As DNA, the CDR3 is TGTGCCAGCAGCTCCCCCGGGAATGAGCAGTTCTTC. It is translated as CASSSPGNEQFF.

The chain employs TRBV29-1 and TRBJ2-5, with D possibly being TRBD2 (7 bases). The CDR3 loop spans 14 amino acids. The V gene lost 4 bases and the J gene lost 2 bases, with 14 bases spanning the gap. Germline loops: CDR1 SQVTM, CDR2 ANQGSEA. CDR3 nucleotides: TGCAGCGTTGGATCAGGGAGGGGGCAAGAGACCCAGTACTTC. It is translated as CSVGSGRGQETQYF.

CDR3 bases: TGCAGCGTTGAGGTACTTTCAGCGAATGAGCAGTTCTTC. Its protein is CSVEVLSANEQFF. This chain uses TRBV29-1 with TRBJ2-1; D uncertain. Trimming pared 3 bases from V and 7 bases from J, leaving 13 bases between. This CDR3 spans 13 amino acids. The germline V gene encodes CDR1 SQVTM and CDR2 ANQGSEA.

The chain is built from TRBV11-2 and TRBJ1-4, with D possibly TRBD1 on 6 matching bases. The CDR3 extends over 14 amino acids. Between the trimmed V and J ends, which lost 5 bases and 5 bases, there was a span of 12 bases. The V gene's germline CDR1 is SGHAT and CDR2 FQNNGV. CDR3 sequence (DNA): TGTGCCAGCAGCCGAGGGGGGCTAAATGAAAAACTGTTTTTT. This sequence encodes CASSRGGLNEKLFF.

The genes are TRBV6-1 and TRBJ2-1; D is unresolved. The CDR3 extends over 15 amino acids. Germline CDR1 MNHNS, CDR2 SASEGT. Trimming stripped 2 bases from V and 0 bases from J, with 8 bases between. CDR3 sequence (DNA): TGTGCCAGCAGTGAATCAGCTAGCTCCTACAATGAGCAGTTCTTC. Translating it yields CASSESASSYNEQFF.

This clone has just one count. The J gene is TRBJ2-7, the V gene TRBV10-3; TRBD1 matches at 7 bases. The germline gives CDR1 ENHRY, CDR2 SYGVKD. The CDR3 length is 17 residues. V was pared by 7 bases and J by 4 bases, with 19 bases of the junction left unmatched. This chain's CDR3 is CAIKRQGPNLYEYEQYF. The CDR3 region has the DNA TGTGCCATCAAAAGACAGGGACCTAACCTCTACGAATACGAGCAGTACTTC.

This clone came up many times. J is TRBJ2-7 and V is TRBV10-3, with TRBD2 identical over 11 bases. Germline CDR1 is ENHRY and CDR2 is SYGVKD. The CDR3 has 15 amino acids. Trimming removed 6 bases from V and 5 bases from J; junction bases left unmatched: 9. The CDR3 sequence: CAISLSTSGTNEQYF. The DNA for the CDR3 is TGTGCCATCAGCCTCTCGACTAGCGGGACAAACGAGCAGTACTTC.

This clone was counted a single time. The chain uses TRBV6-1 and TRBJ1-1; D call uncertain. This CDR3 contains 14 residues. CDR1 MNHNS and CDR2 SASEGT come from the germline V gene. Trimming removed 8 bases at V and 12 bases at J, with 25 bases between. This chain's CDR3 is CASQQPAGLRTPFF. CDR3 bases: TGTGCCAGCCAACAACCCGCCGGGCTACGAACCCCTTTCTTT.

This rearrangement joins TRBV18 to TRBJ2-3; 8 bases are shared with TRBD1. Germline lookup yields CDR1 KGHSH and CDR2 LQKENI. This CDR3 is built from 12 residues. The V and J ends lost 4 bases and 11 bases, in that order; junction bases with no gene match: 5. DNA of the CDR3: TGTGCCAGCTCACGTGGACAGGGAGAGCAGTATTTT. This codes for CASSRGQGEQYF.

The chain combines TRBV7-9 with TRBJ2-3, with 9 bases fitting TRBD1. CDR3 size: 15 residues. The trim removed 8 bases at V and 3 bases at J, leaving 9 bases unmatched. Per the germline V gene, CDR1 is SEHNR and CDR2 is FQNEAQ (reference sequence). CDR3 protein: CASPGTGFTTDTQYF. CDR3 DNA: TGTGCCAGCCCAGGGACAGGGTTTACGACAGATACGCAGTATTTT.

The CDR3 DNA is TGTGCCAGCAGGGTTAGCGGGAGTACGTACGAGCAGTACTTC. This translates into CASRVSGSTYEQYF. This chain joins TRBV6-5 and TRBJ2-7; TRBD2 aligns across 9 bases. Unmatched junction bases numbered 7, after V lost 6 bases and J lost 4 bases. CDR1 MNHEY and CDR2 SVGAGI come from the germline V gene. The CDR3 contains 14 residues.

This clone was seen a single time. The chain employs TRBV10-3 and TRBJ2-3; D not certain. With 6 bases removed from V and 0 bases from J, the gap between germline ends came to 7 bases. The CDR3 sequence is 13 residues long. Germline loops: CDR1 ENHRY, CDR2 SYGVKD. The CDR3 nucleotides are TGTGCCATCAGCAGCCAAAGCACAGATACGCAGTATTTT. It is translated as CAISSQSTDTQYF.